The present TCR beta chain was sequenced within a study of T-cell reconstitution after alpha-beta-depleted transplantation in children. Findings and caveats of the study: T-cell counts and diversity at one year post-transplant came mainly from newly produced T cells. The origin of alpha-beta T cells about two months after transplant was reportedly several hundred expanded graft clones. Surviving recipient cells, namely T cells and thymic progenitors, were the source of high day-60 TCRbeta diversity in some patients.

The CDR3 covers 16 residues. V lost 1 base, J lost 6 bases, and 15 bases lay in between. Germline CDR1 and CDR2: MGHDK and SYGVNS. On this clonotype itself: What it binds is not known.

It was with unique molecular identifiers that the TCRbeta library was prepared. TCRdb ran MiXCR on the PCR reads and lists one entry per CDR3 protein. The top ten clones hold 0.79% of a sample with 670,000 or so distinct CDR3 sequences, roughly 13% of them seen once. The sample consisted of PBMCs, taken before TCRalphabeta/CD19-depleted stem cell transplant. V usage is TRBV25-1 and J usage is TRBJ2-2; D remains unclear. This receptor was obtained from a girl under 10 years old with congenital amegakaryocytic thrombocytopenia, due to receive a stem cell transplant. CDR3 sequence: CASSEWSTSGAGELFF. CDR3 bases: TGTGCCAGCAGTGAATGGTCTACCTCTGGCGCCGGGGAGCTGTTTTTT.